Below are 3 T cell receptor beta chains sequenced from a single sample in a study of beta chain features in type 1 diabetes. Every isolated RNA sample was fully reverse transcribed, so sequencing captured expressed TCRB transcripts. Assay used: immunoSEQ multiplex PCR; TCRdb lists only in-frame clones, some missing. The data contain just over 600,000 clones, about 16% of them singletons. Sequencing used naive CD4+ T cells from blood. The receptor set was obtained from a man younger than 35 in good health.

V usage is TRBV7-9 and J usage is TRBJ2-3; D gene ambiguous. The CDR3 contains 15 residues. Germline CDR1 reads SEHNR; CDR2 reads FQNEAQ (reference sequence). Trimming took 3 bases from V and 2 from J, leaving 12 bases between them. In DNA form, the CDR3 reads TGTGCCAGCAGCTTCCTGGTGGGGAACACAGATACGCAGTATTTT. Amino acid sequence: CASSFLVGNTDTQYF.

CDR3 in amino acids: CASSIPSTGSWGYTF. The CDR3 DNA sequence: TGTGCCAGCAGTATTCCCTCGACAGGGTCGTGGGGCTACACCTTC. The gene calls are TRBV28 and TRBJ1-2; 7 positions match TRBD1. Germline CDR1 is MDHEN and CDR2 is SYDVKM. After removal of 5 bases from V and 8 bases from J, the junction contained 14 bases not matched to a gene. This CDR3 is built from 15 residues.

This clone was recorded a few times. The J gene is TRBJ2-6, the V gene TRBV4-1; D perhaps matches TRBD1 (6 bases). V lost 1 base to trimming and J lost 2 bases, with 12 bases between them. The CDR3 spans 17 residues. Looked up from germline, CDR1 is MGHRA and CDR2 is YSYEKL. CDR3 DNA sequence: TGCGCCAGCAGCCAAGCATTGCCAGGGGCTGGGGCCAACGTCCTGACTTTC. It specifies CASSQALPGAGANVLTF.